This TCR beta chain was sequenced during a study of CD8 T cells in ankylosing spondylitis (dated by TCRdb to about 2017). With respect to the entire study: To find TCR variants linked to disease, the study profiled T cell receptor beta repertoires in ankylosing spondylitis patients and healthy donors. Peripheral blood was sampled, and synovial fluid was also collected from ankylosing spondylitis patients. In total, the full study cohort was made up of approximately 99 healthy donors and about two dozen ankylosing spondylitis patients. Results and caveats for the whole study, not just this receptor: Blood from ankylosing spondylitis patients appeared to be characterized by a TCR beta motif made up of several highly homologous amino acid variants. Some TCR beta motif variants had previously been reported in synovial fluid and blood of reactive arthritis patients, which suggested common disease-initiation mechanisms. The disease-linked clones had a CD8+ phenotype and were found at relatively low frequencies in peripheral blood. Significant enrichment of the disease-linked clones was reported in matched synovial fluid samples from ankylosing spondylitis patients.

The reads were generated on an Illumina HiSeq 2500. TCR beta libraries were prepared by quantitative 5'-RACE with molecular barcodes. In the paper's pipeline: To identify disease-linked TCR variants, a new computational method was used, one built on a probabilistic model of VDJ rearrangement. TCRdb reprocessed the public reads (quality trimming at Q25 with fastp, clone calling with MiXCR) and kept in-frame beta chains. Rows matching on CDR3 protein sequence are summarized as one entry with the most common DNA and genes. TCRdb, not the original authors, processed these V and J calls. The sample yields some 250,000 distinct CDR3 sequences; 8% to 9.5% were counted once. The ten largest clones add up to about 6.8% of the sample. V is reduced by 3 bases and J by 8 bases, leaving a spacing of 10 bases between them. Reading the germline V gene (reference sequence) gives CDR1 SEHNR and CDR2 FQNEAQ. The CDR3 runs 13 residues from the cysteine to the phenylalanine. The only DNA kept is the CDR3, 39 bases in frame from the first base.

The table lists this clonotype with many counts. Its recognized antigen is unknown. Per-nucleotide qualities are absent, and no much larger clonotype sits a single base away. Sample: blood, either unsorted or a sorted T cell fraction (not recorded which). The sequence derives from a male donor with ankylosing spondylitis or in good health (not recorded which). The rearranged chain carries TRBV7-9 and TRBJ1-4, with no confidently assigned D gene. This receptor has the CDR3 CASSFSDREKLFF. The nucleotide sequence is given as TGTGCCAGCAGCTTTTCTGACCGGGAAAAACTGTTTTTT.